These 30 T cell receptor beta chains share one sample of origin, sequenced in a study of technical replicates of blood from a handful of donors. Measured with immunoSEQ multiplex PCR; TCRdb has only the in-frame clones, and not every one. The sample records about 58,000 clones, about 94% being singletons. The sequencing input was PBMCs. These receptors came from a human donor in good health. Some clones in this sample may be carry-over from other donors' samples.

This chain uses TRBV27 with TRBJ2-5; TRBD2 might be the D (5 bases). The CDR3 extends over 15 amino acids. Germline V gene lookup returns CDR1 MNHEY and CDR2 SMNVEV (reference sequence). V lost 5 bases to trimming and J lost 1 base, with 14 bases between them. Written as DNA, the CDR3 is TGTGCCAGCAGTGCCCGGGGATGGGGCCAAGAGACCCAGTACTTC. This gives the protein CASSARGWGQETQYF.

The V gene is TRBV7-9, the J gene TRBJ2-5; 7 bases map to TRBD2. Germline V gene data show CDR1 as SEHNR and CDR2 as FQNEAQ (reference sequence). The CDR3 runs 14 residues. The trim removed 0 bases at V and 5 bases at J, leaving 3 bases unmatched. The CDR3 DNA reads TGTGCCAGCAGCTTAGCGATTAGCGGGGAGACCCAGTACTTC. It is translated as CASSLAISGETQYF.

The chain links TRBV4-1 to TRBJ1-1, with D perhaps TRBD1 (5 bases). The CDR3 sequence is 14 residues long. Per germline, CDR1 MGHRA and CDR2 YSYEKL. The V end was cut by 0 bases, the J end by 5 bases, with 10 bases between. The CDR3 spells CASSQEGARTEAFF. The CDR3 DNA reads as TGCGCCAGCAGCCAAGAAGGGGCGAGGACTGAAGCTTTCTTT.

The V call is TRBV4-2, the J call TRBJ2-2, with TRBD2 as a possible D gene (6 bases). V gave up 2 bases and J gave up 1 base, with 8 bases separating them. The CDR3 spans 15 residues. The germline CDR1 and CDR2 sequences are LGHNA and YNFKEQ. CDR3 residues: CASSQPGVNTGELFF. In nucleotides, the CDR3 is TGTGCCAGCAGCCAACCGGGAGTGAACACCGGGGAGCTGTTTTTT.

The CDR3 nucleotides read TGCGCCAGCAGCAGTGGGCGGGCCTCTGGTTACTCCTACAATGAGCAGTTCTTC. It yields the protein CASSSGRASGYSYNEQFF. This chain joins TRBV5-1 and TRBJ2-1, with D possibly matching TRBD2 (5 bases). This CDR3 comprises 18 residues. V lost 4 bases to trimming and J lost 0 bases, with 20 bases between them. CDR1 and CDR2 from the germline V gene are SGHRS and YFSETQ.

This clone showed up just once. J is TRBJ2-1 and V is TRBV7-8; unclear D gene. V lost 5 bases and J lost 6, with 17 bases in between. CDR1 is SGHVS and CDR2 is FQNEAQ in the germline V gene. This CDR3 has 15 amino acids. The DNA for the CDR3 is TGTGCCAGCAGCGCGGTCCTAGTTTCGAGCAATGAGCAGTTCTTC. Its protein product is CASSAVLVSSNEQFF.

The CDR3 nucleotides are TGCGCCAGCAGCATCCGGGACAACACAGATACGCAGTATTTT. Its protein is CASSIRDNTDTQYF. This rearrangement joins TRBV5-1 to TRBJ2-3, with TRBD1 as a possible D gene (6 bases). CDR3 length: 14 residues. Germline loops: CDR1 SGHRS, CDR2 YFSETQ. Trimming removed 4 bases at V and 2 bases at J, with 11 bases between.

The rearrangement links TRBV10-3 to TRBJ2-1, with 9 nucleotides matching TRBD2. The germline gives CDR1 ENHRY, CDR2 SYGVKD. Trimming took 3 bases from V and 7 from J; bases not matched to a gene: 13. The CDR3 sequence is 17 residues long. The CDR3 coding sequence is TGTGCCATCAGTGACCCGAACTGGGGTAGCGGGAGTAATGAGCAGTTCTTC. Amino acid sequence: CAISDPNWGSGSNEQFF.

This chain links TRBV29-1 with TRBJ1-5; TRBD1 agrees at 8 bases. Germline V gives CDR1 SQVTM, CDR2 ANQGSEA. There are 14 residues in the CDR3. The V segment lost 4 bases and the J segment 6 bases; nucleotides outside the gene matches: 8. For the CDR3, the DNA is TGCAGCGTTGCTGACAGGGGAACAGGTCAGCCCCAGCATTTT. Translation: CSVADRGTGQPQHF.

The gene calls are TRBV5-4 and TRBJ1-1; no reliable D call. Looked up from germline, CDR1 is SGHNT and CDR2 is YYREEE (reference sequence). V lost 4 bases, J lost 1 base, and 11 bases lay in between. The CDR3 consists of 14 residues. CDR3 residues: CASSPRLGNTEAFF. The CDR3 nucleotides are TGTGCCAGCAGCCCTAGGTTGGGGAACACTGAAGCTTTCTTT.

The chain uses TRBV18 and TRBJ1-1; D gene ambiguous. CDR3 size: 14 residues. The germline V and J ends were trimmed by 6 bases and 2 bases, with 13 bases remaining between them. Germline assignment: CDR1 KGHSH and CDR2 LQKENI. CDR3 residues: CASSQQRVNTEAFF. CDR3 sequence (DNA): TGTGCCAGCTCTCAACAGCGGGTCAACACTGAAGCTTTCTTT. The variable domain in full, completed from reference TRBV18 and TRBJ1-1, reads NAGVMQNPRHLVRRRGQEARLRCSPMKGHSHVYWYRQLPEEGLKFMVYLQKENIIDESGMPKERFSAEFPKEGPSILRIQQVVRGDSAAYFCASSQQRVNTEAFFGQGTRLTVV.

The chain carries TRBV6-5 and TRBJ1-1; a possible D gene is TRBD1 (6 bases). This CDR3 has 15 amino acids. CDR1 MNHEY and CDR2 SVGAGI come from the germline V gene. Trimming shortened V by 1 base and J by 5 bases, and 14 bases separated the two germline ends. The DNA of the CDR3 is TGTGCCAGCAGTTACTTTTACAGGGCTGGTACTGAAGCTTTCTTT. Protein: CASSYFYRAGTEAFF.

The rearrangement uses TRBV7-9 and TRBJ2-2; 8 nucleotides agree with TRBD1. Germline CDR1 reads SEHNR; CDR2 reads FQNEAQ (reference sequence). CDR3 length: 15 amino acids. J gave up 1 base and V 5 bases, and 3 bases lay outside the gene matches. CDR3 coding DNA: TGTGCCAGCAGCATAGGGACAGGGAACACCGGGGAGCTGTTTTTT. Residues: CASSIGTGNTGELFF.

The chain recombines TRBV4-1 with TRBJ2-3, with 14 bases that match TRBD2. V gave up 1 base and J gave up 2 bases; unmatched junction bases: 2. The CDR3 has 17 residues. Germline V gene data show CDR1 as MGHRA and CDR2 as YSYEKL. The CDR3 loop is CASSQGLAGGFTDTQYF. Here the CDR3 DNA reads TGCGCCAGCAGCCAAGGACTAGCGGGAGGGTTCACAGATACGCAGTATTTT.

Comment on this clone: One base separates it from a far larger clone, so it is likely a read error. In the same sample, other DNA sequences code for this CDR3. The chain combines TRBV5-1 with TRBJ1-1; 8 bases line up with TRBD1. V lost 0 bases and J lost 3; bases outside the gene matches: 1. This CDR3 region has 14 residues. Germline loops: CDR1 SGHRS, CDR2 YFSETQ. CDR3 bases: TGCGCCAGCAGCTTGGCAGGGGGCTACACTGAAGCTTTCTTT. It yields the protein CASSLAGGYTEAFF.

The chain carries TRBV5-6 and TRBJ1-2; D is undetermined. Germline V lookup: CDR1 SGHDT, CDR2 YYEEEE. Trimming removed 0 bases from V and 8 bases from J, with 8 bases in between. CDR3 length: 12 residues. CDR3 sequence (DNA): TGTGCCAGCAGCTTGGGCTCCGGGGGCTACACCTTC. Its protein is CASSLGSGGYTF. Full variable domain (outside the CDR3, taken from reference TRBV5-6 and TRBJ1-2): DAGVTQSPTHLIKTRGQQVTLRCSPKSGHDTVSWYQQALGQGPQFIFQYYEEEERQRGNFPDRFSGHQFPNYSSELNVNALLLGDSALYLCASSLGSGGYTFGSGTRLTVV.

This clone was observed a single time. V gene TRBV19 combines with J gene TRBJ1-1; D gene uncertain. Between the trimmed V and J ends, which lost 6 bases and 12 bases, there was a span of 14 bases. This CDR3 is built from 11 residues. Germline V gene sequence: CDR1 LNHDA, CDR2 SQIVND (reference sequence). In nucleotides, the CDR3 is TGTGCCAGTAGGGTCCGGGAGTCAACTTTCTTT. The encoded protein is CASRVRESTFF.

CDR3 loop: CASSSTLAGGPWDTQYF. For the CDR3, the DNA is TGCGCCAGCAGCTCCACACTAGCGGGGGGGCCATGGGATACGCAGTATTTT. V and J are TRBV5-1 and TRBJ2-3; 13 bases map to TRBD2. In germline, CDR1 is SGHRS, CDR2 YFSETQ. The CDR3 runs 17 residues. The V gene end was trimmed by 3 bases and the J gene end by 6 bases; junction bases not matched to a gene: 10.

J is TRBJ2-6 and V is TRBV5-5; D possibly corresponds to TRBD2 (5 bases). The CDR3 contains 15 residues. Germline-derived CDR1 and CDR2 are SGHKS and YYEKEE (reference sequence). Trimming pared 1 base from V and 2 bases from J, leaving 7 bases between. Written as DNA, the CDR3 is TGTGCCAGCAGCTTGCTCGGGGCTGGGGCCAACGTCCTGACTTTC. Amino acid sequence: CASSLLGAGANVLTF.

J is TRBJ1-6 and V is TRBV11-3; D is ambiguous. The CDR3 sequence is 14 residues long. Germline assignment: CDR1 SGHNT and CDR2 YENEEA. Trimming took 5 bases from V and 6 from J, leaving 11 bases between them. This CDR3 reads CASSRDGVNSPLHF. DNA of the CDR3: TGTGCCAGCAGCCGAGACGGGGTTAATTCACCCCTCCACTTT.

The CDR3 sequence is CASSLAQGAGSPLHF. Here the CDR3 DNA reads TGCGCCAGCAGCTTGGCCCAGGGGGCTGGTTCACCCCTCCACTTT. The V call is TRBV5-1, the J call TRBJ1-6, with 8 bases aligning to TRBD1. CDR3 length: 15 residues. The germline CDR1 and CDR2 sequences are SGHRS and YFSETQ. The ends lost 0 bases at V and 9 bases at J; junction bases unmatched: 5.

This clone was observed once. The chain links TRBV18 to TRBJ1-1; 7 bases are a match to TRBD1. J gave up 4 bases and V 2 bases, and 10 bases lay outside the gene matches. This CDR3 has 16 residues. CDR1 and CDR2 from the germline V gene are KGHSH and LQKENI. In DNA form, the CDR3 reads TGTGCCAGCTCACCATTCGCTACAGGGGCTTCCACTGAAGCTTTCTTT. As protein: CASSPFATGASTEAFF.

The chain couples TRBV10-3 to TRBJ1-5; TRBD1 matches at 9 bases. V dropped 3 bases and J dropped 4; count of bases not matched to a gene: 4. Germline V gene data show CDR1 as ENHRY and CDR2 as SYGVKD. The CDR3 is made up of 15 amino acids. DNA of the CDR3: TGTGCCATCAGTGAATCGGACAGGGGAAATCAGCCCCAGCATTTT. It is translated as CAISESDRGNQPQHF.

The chain couples TRBV6-5 to TRBJ1-6, with D possibly being TRBD1 (5 bases). Trimming left V 0 bases short and J 18 bases short, with 21 bases between. CDR1 and CDR2 (germline): MNHEY, SVGAGI. This CDR3 contains 15 residues. CDR3 sequence (DNA): TGTGCCAGCAGTTACTCGCGGGACTCCCTGACAGAATACCACTTT. The encoded protein is CASSYSRDSLTEYHF.

The V gene is TRBV9, the J gene TRBJ2-1; 10 bases fit TRBD2. This CDR3 region has 16 residues. Germline V gene sequence: CDR1 SGDLS, CDR2 YYNGEE. Trimming at V came to 0 bases and at J to 4 bases, leaving 4 bases not matched to a gene. The CDR3 sequence: CASSVDTSGTYNEQFF. The CDR3 coding sequence is TGTGCCAGCAGCGTAGACACTAGCGGGACTTACAATGAGCAGTTCTTC.

CDR3 region: CASRGAGAWNHEQYF. CDR3 coding DNA: TGTGCCAGCAGGGGGGCTGGGGCTTGGAACCACGAGCAGTACTTC. The chain uses TRBV27 and TRBJ2-7, with TRBD1 as a possible D gene (6 bases). The CDR3 totals 15 residues. V lost 6 bases, J lost 5 bases, and 20 bases lay in between. Germline V CDR1 and CDR2: MNHEY, SMNVEV (reference sequence).

The V call is TRBV30, the J call TRBJ2-1; 11 bases map to TRBD2. CDR3 length: 14 residues. CDR1 is GTSNPN and CDR2 is SVGIG in the germline V gene (reference sequence). The V segment lost 5 bases and the J segment 7 bases; nucleotides outside the gene matches: 7. CDR3 amino acids: CAWGPGLAVNEQFF. CDR3 bases: TGTGCCTGGGGGCCGGGACTAGCGGTTAATGAGCAGTTCTTC.

The V call is TRBV29-1, the J call TRBJ2-1; 7 bases align to TRBD1. CDR3 length: 12 amino acids. Germline V gene lookup returns CDR1 SQVTM and CDR2 ANQGSEA. The CDR3, as DNA: TGCGCCCGGACAGGTAACTACAATGAGCAGTTCTTC. As protein: CARTGNYNEQFF.

The chain uses TRBV7-7 and TRBJ2-5, with 8 bases matching TRBD2. The CDR3 consists of 15 residues. The V gene's germline CDR1 is SSHAT and CDR2 FNYEAQ (reference sequence). V trimming: 3 bases; J trimming: 1 base; junction bases outside the gene matches: 4. DNA of the CDR3: TGTGCCAGCAGCTTTAATAGCGGGGTCCAAGAGACCCAGTACTTC. Translating it yields CASSFNSGVQETQYF.

The V call is TRBV7-6, the J call TRBJ1-1, with D unresolved. The CDR3 has 13 amino acids. CDR1 SGHVS and CDR2 FNYEAQ come from the germline V gene. Trimming removed 1 base at V and 1 base at J, with 4 bases between. The DNA for the CDR3 is TGTGCCAGCAGCTTAGTTCAGAACACTGAAGCTTTCTTT. Protein: CASSLVQNTEAFF.